This T cell receptor (beta chain) was profiled in a study of T cells expressing NK-cell markers. Germline lookup yields CDR1 SGDLS and CDR2 YYNGEE. The CDR3 consists of 15 residues. Each CDR3 protein gets one entry in TCRdb, which reprocessed the 5' RACE reads and gives no DNA. The sample table includes 250,000 to 300,000 distinct CDR3 sequences. The rearrangement links TRBV9 to TRBJ1-3; checking the TCRdb D call of TRBD1 is not possible without DNA. The receptor was isolated from a woman between 18 and 75 years old in good health. Sequencing was performed on blood T cells: a sorted CD56 or NKG2C T cell subset, CD4+ or CD8+ T cells, or bulk PBMC T cells (not recorded which). The CDR3 sequence is CASRPGADSGNTIYF.